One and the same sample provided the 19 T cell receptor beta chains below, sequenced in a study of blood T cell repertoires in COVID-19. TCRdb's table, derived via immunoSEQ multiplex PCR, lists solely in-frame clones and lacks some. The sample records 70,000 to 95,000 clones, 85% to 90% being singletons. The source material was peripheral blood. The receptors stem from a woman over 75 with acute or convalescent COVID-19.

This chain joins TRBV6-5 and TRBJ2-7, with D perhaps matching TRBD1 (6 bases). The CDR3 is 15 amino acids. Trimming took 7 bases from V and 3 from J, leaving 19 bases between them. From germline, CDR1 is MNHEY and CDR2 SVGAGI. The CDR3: CASNPHRAKFYEQYF. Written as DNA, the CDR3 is TGTGCCAGCAATCCTCACAGGGCGAAATTCTACGAGCAGTACTTC.

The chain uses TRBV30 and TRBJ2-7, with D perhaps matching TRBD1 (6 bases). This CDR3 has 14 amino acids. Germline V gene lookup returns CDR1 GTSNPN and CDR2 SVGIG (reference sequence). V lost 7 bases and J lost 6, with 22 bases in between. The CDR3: CAFGQKKKVPEQYF. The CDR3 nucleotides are TGTGCCTTCGGACAGAAAAAGAAAGTTCCCGAGCAGTACTTC.

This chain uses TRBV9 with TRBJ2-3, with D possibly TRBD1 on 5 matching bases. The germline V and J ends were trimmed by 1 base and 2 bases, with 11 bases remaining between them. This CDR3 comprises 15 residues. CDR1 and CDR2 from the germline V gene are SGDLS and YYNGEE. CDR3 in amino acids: CASSVTGGPTDTQYF. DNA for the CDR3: TGTGCCAGCAGCGTAACAGGCGGTCCCACAGATACGCAGTATTTT. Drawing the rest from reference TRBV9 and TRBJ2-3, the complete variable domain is DSGVTQTPKHLITATGQRVTLRCSPRSGDLSVYWYQQSLDQGLQFLIQYYNGEERAKGNILERFSAQQFPDLHSELNLSSLELGDSALYFCASSVTGGPTDTQYFGPGTRLTVL.

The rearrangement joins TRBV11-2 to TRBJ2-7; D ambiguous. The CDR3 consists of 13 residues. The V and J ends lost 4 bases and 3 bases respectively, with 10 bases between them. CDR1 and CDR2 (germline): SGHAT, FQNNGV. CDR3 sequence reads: CASSSAGGYEQYF. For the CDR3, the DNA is TGTGCCAGCAGCTCAGCCGGCGGCTACGAGCAGTACTTC.

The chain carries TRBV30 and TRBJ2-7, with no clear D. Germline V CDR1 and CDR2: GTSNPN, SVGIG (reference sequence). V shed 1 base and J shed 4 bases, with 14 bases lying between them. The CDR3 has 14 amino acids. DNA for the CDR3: TGTGCCTGGAGTGGAAACTCCTTCCTTTACGAGCAGTACTTC. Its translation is CAWSGNSFLYEQYF.

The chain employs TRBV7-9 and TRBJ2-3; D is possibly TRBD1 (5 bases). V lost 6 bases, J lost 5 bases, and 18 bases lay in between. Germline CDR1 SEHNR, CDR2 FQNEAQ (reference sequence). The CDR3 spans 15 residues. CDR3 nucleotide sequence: TGTGCCAGCAGTCGAACAGGCAAGGTTCGAGATACGCAGTATTTT. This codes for CASSRTGKVRDTQYF. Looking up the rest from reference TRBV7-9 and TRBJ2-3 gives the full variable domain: DTGVSQNPRHKITKRGQNVTFRCDPISEHNRLYWYRQTLGQGPEFLTYFQNEAQLEKSRLLSDRFSAERPKGSFSTLEIQRTEQGDSAMYLCASSRTGKVRDTQYFGPGTRLTVL.

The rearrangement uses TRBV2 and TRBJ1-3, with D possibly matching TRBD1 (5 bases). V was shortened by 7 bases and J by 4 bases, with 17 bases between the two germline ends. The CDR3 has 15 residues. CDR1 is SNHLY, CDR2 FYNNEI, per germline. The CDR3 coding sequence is TGTGCCAGCACGGGAACAGGCGGAGGGGGAAACACCATATATTTT. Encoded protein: CASTGTGGGGNTIYF.

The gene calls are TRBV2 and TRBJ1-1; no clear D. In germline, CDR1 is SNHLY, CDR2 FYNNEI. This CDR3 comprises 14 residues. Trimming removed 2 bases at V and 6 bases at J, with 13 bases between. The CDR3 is CASSEPMIVAEAFF. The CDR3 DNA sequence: TGTGCCAGCAGTGAACCAATGATAGTCGCTGAAGCTTTCTTT.

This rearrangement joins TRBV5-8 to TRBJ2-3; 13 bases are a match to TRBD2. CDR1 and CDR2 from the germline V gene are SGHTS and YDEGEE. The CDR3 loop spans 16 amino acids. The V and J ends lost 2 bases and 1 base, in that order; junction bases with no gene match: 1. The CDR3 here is CASSLGTSGGTDTQYF. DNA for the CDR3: TGTGCCAGCAGCTTAGGGACTAGCGGGGGCACAGATACGCAGTATTTT.

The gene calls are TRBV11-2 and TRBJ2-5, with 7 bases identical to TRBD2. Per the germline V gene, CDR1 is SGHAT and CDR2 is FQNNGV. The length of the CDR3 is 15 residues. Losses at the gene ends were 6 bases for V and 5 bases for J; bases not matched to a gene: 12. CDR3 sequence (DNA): TGTGCCAGCAGGCAGTGGGACTACAAAAAGGAGACCCAGTACTTC. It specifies CASRQWDYKKETQYF. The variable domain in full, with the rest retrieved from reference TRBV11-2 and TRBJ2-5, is EAGVAQSPRYKIIEKRQSVAFWCNPISGHATLYWYQQILGQGPKLLIQFQNNGVVDDSQLPKDRFSAERLKGVDSTLKIQPAKLEDSAVYLCASRQWDYKKETQYFGPGTRLLVL.

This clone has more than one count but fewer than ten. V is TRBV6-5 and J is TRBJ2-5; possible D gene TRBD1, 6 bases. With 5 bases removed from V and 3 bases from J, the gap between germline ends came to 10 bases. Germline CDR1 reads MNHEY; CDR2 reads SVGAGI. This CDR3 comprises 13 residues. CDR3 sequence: CASSPGHKETQYF. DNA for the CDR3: TGTGCCAGCAGTCCGGGACACAAAGAGACCCAGTACTTC.

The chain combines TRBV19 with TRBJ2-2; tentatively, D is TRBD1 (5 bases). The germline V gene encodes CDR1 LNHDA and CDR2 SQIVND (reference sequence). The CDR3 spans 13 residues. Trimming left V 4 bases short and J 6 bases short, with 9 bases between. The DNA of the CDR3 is TGTGCCAGTAGTACCGGACAACCCGGGGAGCTGTTTTTT. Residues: CASSTGQPGELFF.

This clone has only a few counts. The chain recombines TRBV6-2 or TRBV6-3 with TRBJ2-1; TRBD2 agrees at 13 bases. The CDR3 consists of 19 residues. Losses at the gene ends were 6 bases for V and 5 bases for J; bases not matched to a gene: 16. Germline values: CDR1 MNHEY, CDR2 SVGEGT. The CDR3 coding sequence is TGTGCCAGCAGCCACCGACTAGCGGGAGGTCCCGGTCCGGACAATGAGCAGTTCTTC. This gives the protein CASSHRLAGGPGPDNEQFF.

CDR3 DNA: TGTGCCAGCAGCTTTACGACTAGCGGGGGGGCCGTTGGTACATTGGGTGAGCAGTTCTTC. Amino acids: CASSFTTSGGAVGTLGEQFF. The gene calls are TRBV7-3 and TRBJ2-1; TRBD2 agrees at 14 bases. CDR1 SGHTA and CDR2 FQGTGA come from the germline V gene. Losses at the gene ends were 3 bases for V and 9 bases for J; bases not matched to a gene: 19. The CDR3 length is 20 residues.

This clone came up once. CDR3 region: CSASRGIRLGQFF. CDR3 in DNA: TGCAGTGCTAGTCGCGGCATCCGGCTCGGGCAGTTCTTC. The rearrangement joins TRBV20-1 to TRBJ2-1, with unresolved D. Germline values: CDR1 DFQATT, CDR2 SNEGSKA (reference sequence). The V end was cut by 3 bases, the J end by 12 bases, with 18 bases between. This CDR3 region has 13 residues.

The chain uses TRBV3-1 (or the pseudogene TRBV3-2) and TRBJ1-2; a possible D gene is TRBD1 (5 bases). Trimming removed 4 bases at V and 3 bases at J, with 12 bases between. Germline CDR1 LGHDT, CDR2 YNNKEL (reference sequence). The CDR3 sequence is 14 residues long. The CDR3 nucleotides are TGTGCCAGCAGCCCCTGGGGGGGGGACTATGGCTACACCTTC. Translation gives CASSPWGGDYGYTF.

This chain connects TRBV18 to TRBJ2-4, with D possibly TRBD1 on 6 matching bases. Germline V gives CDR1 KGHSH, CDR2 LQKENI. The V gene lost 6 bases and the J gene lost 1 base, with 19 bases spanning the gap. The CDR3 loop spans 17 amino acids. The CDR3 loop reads CASSPGAGAGAKNIQYF. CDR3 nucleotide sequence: TGTGCCAGCTCCCCAGGAGCAGGGGCAGGGGCCAAAAACATTCAGTACTTC.

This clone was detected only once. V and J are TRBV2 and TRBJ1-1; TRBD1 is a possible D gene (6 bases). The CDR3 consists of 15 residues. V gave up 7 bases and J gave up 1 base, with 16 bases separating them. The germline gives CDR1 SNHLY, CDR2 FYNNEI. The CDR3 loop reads CASTGTTGANTEAFF. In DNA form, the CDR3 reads TGTGCCAGCACCGGCACGACAGGAGCGAACACTGAAGCTTTCTTT.

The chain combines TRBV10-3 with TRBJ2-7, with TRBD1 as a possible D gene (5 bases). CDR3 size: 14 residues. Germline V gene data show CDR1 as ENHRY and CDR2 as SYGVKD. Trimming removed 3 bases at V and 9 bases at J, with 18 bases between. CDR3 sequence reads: CAISDQQGIYWQYF. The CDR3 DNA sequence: TGTGCCATCAGTGACCAGCAGGGAATTTATTGGCAGTACTTC.